One sample yielded the 8 T cell receptor beta chains listed below, sequenced in a study of control samples from healthy donors and cancer patients. The data were produced by immunoSEQ multiplex PCR, yet TCRdb's version contains in-frame clones alone and is incomplete. The table lists about 89,000 clones, roughly 86% of them singletons. Input material: blood. The source of these receptors is a man aged 25-45 years in good health.

This rearrangement joins TRBV2 to TRBJ2-3; D not certain. Trimming took 6 bases from V and 2 from J, leaving 9 bases between them. The CDR3 contains 13 residues. Germline V gene data show CDR1 as SNHLY and CDR2 as FYNNEI. The CDR3 sequence is CASSVALTDTQYF. The CDR3 DNA sequence: TGTGCCAGCAGCGTTGCCCTCACAGATACGCAGTATTTT.

This clone came up once. The genes are TRBV6-5 and TRBJ2-5, with 12 bases lining up with TRBD2. CDR1 and CDR2 (germline): MNHEY, SVGAGI. With V trimmed by 2 bases and J by 5 bases, 6 bases remained unmatched. The CDR3 sequence is 16 residues long. This chain's CDR3 is CASSYGTSGRGETQYF. CDR3 bases: TGTGCCAGCAGTTACGGGACTAGCGGGCGAGGGGAGACCCAGTACTTC.

The chain carries TRBV5-6 and TRBJ1-2; 7 bases fit TRBD1. The V gene end was trimmed by 6 bases and the J gene end by 4 bases; junction bases not matched to a gene: 6. CDR1 SGHDT and CDR2 YYEEEE come from the germline V gene. The CDR3 loop spans 13 amino acids. CDR3 sequence: CASIRGGLYGYTF. The CDR3 DNA is TGTGCCAGCATCCGAGGGGGCCTCTATGGCTACACCTTC.

The gene calls are TRBV10-2 and TRBJ1-6; maybe TRBD1 (5 bases). Trimming removed 4 bases at V and 5 bases at J, with 12 bases between. In germline, CDR1 is WSHSY, CDR2 SAAADI. CDR3 size: 15 residues. The CDR3 reads CASSVYQGDNSPLHF. CDR3 DNA sequence: TGCGCCAGCAGTGTCTACCAGGGTGATAATTCACCCCTCCACTTT.

The J gene is TRBJ2-7, the V gene TRBV19; D may be TRBD2 (6 bases). CDR1 LNHDA and CDR2 SQIVND come from the germline V gene (reference sequence). CDR3 length: 13 amino acids. The CDR3 coding sequence is TGTCCGCGGGGCACCACATGGTCCTACGAGCAGTACGTC. Residues: CPRGTTWSYEQYV.

This chain joins TRBV6-5 and TRBJ2-1; 9 nucleotides line up with TRBD2. Germline V gene sequence: CDR1 MNHEY, CDR2 SVGAGI. Unmatched junction bases numbered 5, after V lost 7 bases and J lost 7 bases. This CDR3 comprises 13 residues. CDR3 protein: CASIPAGGNEQFF. CDR3 sequence (DNA): TGTGCCAGCATCCCAGCGGGGGGTAATGAGCAGTTCTTC.

The rearrangement joins TRBV6-5 to TRBJ2-5; 9 nucleotides line up with TRBD1. V gave up 2 bases and J gave up 2 bases; unmatched junction bases: 6. CDR3 length: 16 residues. CDR1 and CDR2 (germline): MNHEY, SVGAGI. The CDR3 spells CASSYGTGRLQETQYF. CDR3 coding DNA: TGTGCCAGCAGTTACGGGACAGGGCGACTACAAGAGACCCAGTACTTC.

V is TRBV6-7 and J is TRBJ2-7, with D perhaps TRBD2 (6 bases). TRBV6-7 is reported as an ORF; its role is uncertain. This CDR3 region has 13 residues. Between the trimmed V and J ends, which lost 2 bases and 7 bases, there was a span of 12 bases. The CDR3 spells CASSYGTVEEQYV. The CDR3, as DNA: TGTGCCAGCAGTTACGGGACTGTCGAAGAGCAGTACGTC.